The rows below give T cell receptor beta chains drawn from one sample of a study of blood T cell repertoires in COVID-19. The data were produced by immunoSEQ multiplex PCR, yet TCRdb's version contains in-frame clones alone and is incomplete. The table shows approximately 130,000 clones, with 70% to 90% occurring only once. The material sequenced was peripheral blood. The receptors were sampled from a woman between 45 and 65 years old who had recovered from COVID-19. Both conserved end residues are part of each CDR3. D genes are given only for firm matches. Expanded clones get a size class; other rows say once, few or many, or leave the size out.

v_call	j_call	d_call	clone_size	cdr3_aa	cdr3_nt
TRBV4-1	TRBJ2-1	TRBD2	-	CASSQVPTSGSGWKGNEQFF	TGCGCCAGCAGCCAAGTCCCGACTAGCGGGAGCGGCTGGAAGGGAAATGAGCAGTTCTTC
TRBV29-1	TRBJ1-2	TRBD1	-	CSVTTGGLDGYTF	TGCAGCGTAACTACAGGGGGTCTCGATGGCTACACCTTC
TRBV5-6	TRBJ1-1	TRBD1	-	CASSTIVGTEITEAFF	TGTGCCAGCAGTACCATTGTTGGGACAGAGATCACTGAAGCTTTCTTT
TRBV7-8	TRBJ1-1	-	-	CASSLLFVRGNTEAFF	TGTGCCAGCAGCTTACTTTTCGTCAGGGGCAACACTGAAGCTTTCTTT
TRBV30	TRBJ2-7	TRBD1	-	CAWRGDYRGDSYEQYF	TGTGCCTGGAGGGGAGACTACAGGGGGGATTCCTACGAGCAGTACTTC
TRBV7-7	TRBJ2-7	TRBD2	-	CASSRGLAGTLTYEQYF	TGTGCCAGCAGCCGCGGACTAGCGGGTACCTTGACCTACGAGCAGTACTTC
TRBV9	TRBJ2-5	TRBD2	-	CASSRDWAGGQETQYF	TGTGCCAGCAGTAGAGACTGGGCGGGGGGGCAAGAGACCCAGTACTTC
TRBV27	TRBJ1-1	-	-	CASNIQGANTEAFF	TGTGCCAGCAATATACAGGGCGCGAACACTGAAGCTTTCTTT
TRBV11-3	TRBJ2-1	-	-	CASSSGGSYNEQFF	TGTGCCAGCAGCTCTGGGGGGAGCTACAATGAGCAGTTCTTC
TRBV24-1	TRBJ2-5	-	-	CATSMSGRQETQYF	TGTGCCACCAGTATGTCAGGGAGGCAAGAGACCCAGTACTTC
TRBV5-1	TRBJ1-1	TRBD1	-	CASSLSGGDEAFF	TGCGCCAGCAGCTTGTCAGGGGGCGACGAAGCTTTCTTT
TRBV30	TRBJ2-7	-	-	CAWSVRDTLATYEQYF	TGTGCCTGGAGTGTACGGGACACCCTGGCCACCTACGAGCAGTACTTC
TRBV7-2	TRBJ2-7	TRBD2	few	CASRRPTSGRYEQYF	TGTGCCAGCAGGAGACCGACTAGCGGGAGATACGAGCAGTACTTC
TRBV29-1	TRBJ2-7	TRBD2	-	CSVAGTSGNYEQYF	TGCAGCGTTGCGGGGACTAGCGGAAATTACGAGCAGTACTTC
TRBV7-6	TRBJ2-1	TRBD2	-	CASSLAILAGDNEQFF	TGTGCCAGCAGCTTAGCGATACTAGCGGGAGACAATGAGCAGTTCTTC
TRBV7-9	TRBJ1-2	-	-	CASSQEGFSGYTF	TGTGCCAGCAGCCAGGAGGGATTTAGTGGCTACACCTTC
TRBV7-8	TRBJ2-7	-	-	CASSERRGMSSYEQYF	TGTGCCAGCAGCGAACGACGCGGGATGAGCTCCTACGAGCAGTACTTC
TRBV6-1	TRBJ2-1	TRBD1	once	CASREQGANRAGEQFF	TGTGCCAGCAGAGAACAGGGGGCCAACAGGGCAGGTGAGCAGTTCTTC
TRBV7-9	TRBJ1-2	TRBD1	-	CASSRSLDRGYGYTF	TGTGCCAGCAGCCGAAGCCTAGACAGGGGTTATGGCTACACCTTC
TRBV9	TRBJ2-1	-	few	CASTNPTKYNEQFF	TGTGCCAGCACCAACCCGACAAAGTACAATGAGCAGTTCTTC
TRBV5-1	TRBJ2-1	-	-	CASSVQGYNEQFF	TGCGCCAGCAGCGTCCAGGGTTACAATGAGCAGTTCTTC
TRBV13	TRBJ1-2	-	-	CASSRAGTLNYGYTF	TGTGCCAGCAGCCGAGCCGGGACACTTAACTATGGCTACACCTTC
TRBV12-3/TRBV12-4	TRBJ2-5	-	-	CASSPAFGTQYF	TGTGCCAGCAGTCCCGCGTTTGGGACCCAGTACTTC
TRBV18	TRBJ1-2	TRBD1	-	CASSRTGGLTGGYTF	TGTGCCAGCTCGCGGACAGGGGGCCTGACGGGTGGCTACACCTTC